A single sample gave rise to the 25 T cell receptor beta chains below, sequenced in a study of CD8+CD57+ T cells in acquired aplastic anemia. The authors sequenced patients whose flow cytometry had shown CD8+CD57+ cell expansion. Genomic DNA, the template, was used for profiling of the TCR beta VDJ and CDR3. A single record per CDR3 protein comes from TCRdb applying MiXCR to the reads. Here the sample spans some 160,000 distinct CDR3 sequences, 40% to 60% being singletons. Sequenced input: sorted CD4+, CD8+, or CD8+CD57+ T cells (not recorded which) from PBMCs. The receptors come from a human donor with aplastic anemia.

At least ten counts were recorded for this clonotype. This rearrangement joins TRBV7-6 to TRBJ1-1; TRBD1 aligns across 7 bases. After removal of 6 bases from V and 3 bases from J, the junction contained 7 bases not matched to a gene. Germline V gene sequence: CDR1 SGHVS, CDR2 FNYEAQ. The CDR3 is 14 amino acids. As DNA, the CDR3 is TGTGCCAGCAGTTGGGGGACAGATGACACTGAAGCTTTCTTT. Its translation is CASSWGTDDTEAFF.

This clonotype was detected many times. The chain uses TRBV24-1 and TRBJ2-5; 12 bases fit TRBD2. CDR1 KGHDR and CDR2 SFDVKD come from the germline V gene. J lost 4 bases, V lost 4 bases, and 6 bases had no gene match. The CDR3 totals 16 residues. The CDR3 nucleotides are TGTGCCACCAGTGAGACGGGACTAGCGGGCCGAGAGACCCAGTACTTC. Amino acid sequence: CATSETGLAGRETQYF.

The J gene is TRBJ2-1, the V gene TRBV4-2; 10 bases line up with TRBD2. From germline, CDR1 is LGHNA and CDR2 YNFKEQ. The CDR3 is 17 residues long. V was clipped by 2 bases and J by 4 bases; unmatched bases: 8. The CDR3 coding sequence is TGTGCCAGCAGCCAACCCGGAGGTAGCGGGGGGTACAATGAGCAGTTCTTC. Its translation is CASSQPGGSGGYNEQFF.

The chain employs TRBV19 and TRBJ2-7; D not certain. V was shortened by 3 bases and J by 1 base, with 7 bases between the two germline ends. Germline CDR1 and CDR2: LNHDA and SQIVND (reference sequence). The CDR3 totals 13 residues. CDR3 in DNA: TGTGCCAGTAGTATCCAGGAATCCTACGAGCAGTACTTC. Its translation: CASSIQESYEQYF.

J is TRBJ2-1 and V is TRBV9; no firm D call. The germline V gene has CDR1 SGDLS and CDR2 YYNGEE. The V end was cut by 1 base, the J end by 0 bases, with 8 bases between. The CDR3 is 15 amino acids. CDR3 DNA sequence: TGTGCCAGCAGCGTACTCGAAGGCTCCTACAATGAGCAGTTCTTC. Its translation: CASSVLEGSYNEQFF.

Concerning this clonotype: Since the CDR3 does not end with the conserved phenylalanine or tryptophan, this likely comes from a read error. The chain employs TRBV5-4 and TRBJ1-1; D not resolved. CDR3 size: 14 residues. Per germline, CDR1 SGHNT and CDR2 YYREEE (reference sequence). The CDR3 is CTSSGVGRWTEAFL. The CDR3, as DNA: TGTACCAGCAGCGGTGTGGGGAGATGGACTGAAGCTTTCCTT.

This clonotype was counted only a few times. The chain couples TRBV10-3 to TRBJ1-2, with D maybe TRBD1 (5 bases). This CDR3 is 12 amino acids long. Germline CDR1 and CDR2: ENHRY and SYGVKD. The V and J ends lost 6 bases and 8 bases respectively, with 13 bases between them. CDR3 sequence: CAIRPPGRGYTF. DNA for the CDR3: TGTGCCATCAGGCCCCCAGGGAGGGGCTACACCTTC.

The rearrangement uses TRBV20-1 and TRBJ2-1; 14 positions match TRBD2. V shed 1 base and J 7 bases; nucleotides not matched to a gene: 3. The CDR3 totals 15 residues. CDR1 DFQATT and CDR2 SNEGSKA come from the germline V gene (reference sequence). CDR3 in DNA: TGCAGTGCTAGAGGACTAGCGGGGGGGCGTAATGAGCAGTTCTTC. Translated: CSARGLAGGRNEQFF.

Worth noting for this clonotype: A read error may produce the germline difference seen at one junction end. The rearrangement uses TRBV2 and TRBJ1-6; TRBD1 might be the D (5 bases). Germline CDR1 is SNHLY and CDR2 is FYNNEI. There are 14 residues in the CDR3. CDR3 sequence: CVSREGLKGTTLHF. The CDR3 DNA reads as TGTGTCAGCAGGGAGGGGTTGAAGGGGACCACTCTCCACTTT.

This clonotype was detected many times. The genes are TRBV11-2 and TRBJ2-5; weak D call: TRBD2 (6 bases). Germline CDR1 reads SGHAT; CDR2 reads FQNNGV. The CDR3 contains 15 residues. V was trimmed by 5 bases and J by 2 bases, leaving 15 bases between them. The CDR3 region is CASSVQYGGQETQYF. CDR3 bases: TGTGCCAGCAGCGTACAATACGGGGGTCAAGAGACCCAGTACTTC. The entire variable domain, with the rest obtained from reference TRBV11-2 and TRBJ2-5, is as follows: EAGVAQSPRYKIIEKRQSVAFWCNPISGHATLYWYQQILGQGPKLLIQFQNNGVVDDSQLPKDRFSAERLKGVDSTLKIQPAKLEDSAVYLCASSVQYGGQETQYFGPGTRLLVL.

This chain joins TRBV27 and TRBJ2-1; tentatively, D is TRBD1 (6 bases). The CDR3 has 13 residues. V was clipped by 4 bases and J by 7 bases, with 11 bases between them. Germline loops: CDR1 MNHEY, CDR2 SMNVEV (reference sequence). The chain's CDR3 is CASSSQTGNEQFF. The CDR3 coding sequence is TGTGCCAGCAGTTCCCAAACAGGGAATGAGCAGTTCTTC.

This clonotype is a singleton in its sample. The chain employs TRBV7-6 and TRBJ1-1, with D uncertain. Per the germline V gene, CDR1 is SGHVS and CDR2 is FNYEAQ. The CDR3 consists of 13 residues. The V and J ends lost 4 bases and 0 bases respectively, with 6 bases between them. CDR3 sequence reads: CASSYNMNTEAFF. The DNA of the CDR3 is TGTGCCAGCAGCTATAACATGAACACTGAAGCTTTCTTT.

In this sample, this clonotype turned up a few times. CDR3 in amino acids: CASSFPGVYEQYF. The CDR3 DNA is TGTGCCAGCAGCTTTCCAGGTGTGTACGAGCAGTACTTC. The V call is TRBV7-8, the J call TRBJ2-7, with D hard to call. The CDR3 sequence is 13 residues long. Germline CDR1 reads SGHVS; CDR2 reads FQNEAQ. Deletions cut 3 bases from V and 4 bases from J, with 10 bases between.

The genes are TRBV24-1 and TRBJ2-7; the match to TRBD1 covers 7 bases. The CDR3 is made up of 17 amino acids. Unmatched junction bases numbered 13, after V lost 0 bases and J lost 6 bases. CDR1 KGHDR and CDR2 SFDVKD come from the germline V gene. The CDR3: CATSDLGIYRGWAEQYF. CDR3 in DNA: TGTGCCACCAGTGATTTGGGGATATACAGGGGCTGGGCCGAGCAGTACTTC.

This clonotype showed up many times. The V gene is TRBV11-3, the J gene TRBJ2-7; D call uncertain. There are 14 residues in the CDR3. With 2 bases removed from V and 5 bases from J, the gap between germline ends came to 13 bases. Germline-derived CDR1 and CDR2 are SGHNT and YENEEA. CDR3 residues: CASSLLHTGNEQYF. In DNA form, the CDR3 reads TGTGCCAGCAGCTTATTGCACACCGGCAACGAGCAGTACTTC.

This clonotype was detected many times. V gene TRBV24-1 combines with J gene TRBJ2-1; 9 nucleotides line up with TRBD1. Losses at the gene ends were 2 bases for V and 5 bases for J; bases not matched to a gene: 6. The CDR3 is 16 residues long. The germline V gene has CDR1 KGHDR and CDR2 SFDVKD. The CDR3 protein is CATSDWRDRDHNEQFF. For the CDR3, the DNA is TGTGCCACCAGTGATTGGCGGGACAGGGACCACAATGAGCAGTTCTTC.

Worth noting for this clonotype: A much larger clone differs by one base, so this may be a read error. This chain connects TRBV9 to TRBJ1-2; D uncertain. CDR1 and CDR2 (germline): SGDLS, YYNGEE. The V gene lost 0 bases and the J gene lost 4 bases, with 13 bases spanning the gap. The length of the CDR3 is 15 residues. The CDR3, as DNA: TGTGCCAGCAGCGTAGAATCGGTGGTGACCTATGGCTACACCTTC. This translates into CASSVESVVTYGYTF.

V usage is TRBV7-8 and J usage is TRBJ1-3, with 7 nucleotides matching TRBD1. The CDR3 is 13 amino acids. The junction had 1 base not matched to a gene; V was cut back by 4 bases and J by 4 bases. The germline gives CDR1 SGHVS, CDR2 FQNEAQ. The CDR3: CASSSDRGNTIYF. CDR3 coding DNA: TGTGCCAGCAGCTCGGACAGGGGAAACACCATATATTTT.

In this sample, this clonotype turned up a few times. A much larger clone differs by one base, so this may be a read error. This chain connects TRBV12-3 or TRBV12-4 to TRBJ2-7; TRBD2 might be the D (5 bases). V gave up 5 bases and J gave up 4 bases, with 18 bases separating them. The length of the CDR3 is 15 residues. The CDR3 is CASSPKAAEGYEQYF. Here the CDR3 DNA reads TGTGCCAGCAGTCCGAAAGCGGCGGAAGGGTACGAGCAGTACTTC.

The V call is TRBV20-1, the J call TRBJ2-7, with D perhaps matching TRBD1 (6 bases). From germline, CDR1 is DFQATT and CDR2 SNEGSKA (reference sequence). This CDR3 spans 12 amino acids. Trimming cost V 5 bases and J 7 bases, with 15 bases left between them. The CDR3 DNA reads as TGCAGTGCTTCTAGGGGGAATGGGGAGCAGTACTTC. Translation gives CSASRGNGEQYF.

The chain couples TRBV7-9 to TRBJ2-5, with 9 bases lining up with TRBD1. CDR1 is SEHNR and CDR2 is FQNEAQ in the germline V gene (reference sequence). The junction had 8 bases not matched to a gene; V was cut back by 5 bases and J by 4 bases. The CDR3 has 15 residues. DNA of the CDR3: TGTGCCAGCAGCGTGACAGGGGGGGCCCCAGAGACCCAGTACTTC. As protein: CASSVTGGAPETQYF.

This clonotype was picked up many times. The CDR3 region has the DNA TGTGCCAGCAGCGGGTGGGGACAGGGAGATGGCTACACCTTC. This codes for CASSGWGQGDGYTF. The gene calls are TRBV5-5 and TRBJ1-2, with 9 bases lining up with TRBD1. The germline CDR1 and CDR2 sequences are SGHKS and YYEKEE (reference sequence). Trimming took 4 bases from V and 6 from J; bases not matched to a gene: 7. The CDR3 is 14 residues long.

V and J are TRBV9 and TRBJ1-3; no definite D call. Trimming shortened V by 0 bases and J by 4 bases, and 5 bases separated the two germline ends. The CDR3 sequence is 13 residues long. Germline CDR1 is SGDLS and CDR2 is YYNGEE. The CDR3 region is CASSVGVGNTIYF. The DNA for the CDR3 is TGTGCCAGCAGCGTAGGGGTAGGAAACACCATATATTTT.

The chain joins TRBV19 to TRBJ1-1; perhaps TRBD1 as D (5 bases). Trimming stripped 3 bases from V and 5 bases from J, with 13 bases between. The germline CDR1 and CDR2 sequences are LNHDA and SQIVND (reference sequence). This CDR3 region has 14 residues. CDR3: CASSILSGTTEAFF. The CDR3 DNA is TGTGCCAGTAGTATCCTCTCCGGGACTACTGAAGCTTTCTTT.

The chain employs TRBV10-3 and TRBJ1-1; maybe TRBD1 (5 bases). Germline CDR1 ENHRY, CDR2 SYGVKD. The CDR3 runs to 15 residues. Trimming shortened V by 7 bases and J by 8 bases, and 23 bases separated the two germline ends. CDR3 region: CAITRAPRGRLEAFF. The CDR3 region has the DNA TGTGCCATCACCCGGGCGCCGCGGGGGAGATTAGAAGCTTTCTTT.